The 7 T cell receptor beta chains presented below share a single source sample, sequenced in a study of T-cell reconstitution after alpha-beta-depleted transplantation in children. Unique molecular identifiers were built into the TCRbeta library. TCRdb redid the calling of the PCR reads with MiXCR, one entry per CDR3 protein. This table has hundreds of thousands of distinct CDR3 sequences, roughly 15% appearing once. Here the sequenced sample was PBMCs from the stem cell graft donor, taken from the stem cell graft. These receptors were taken from a human donor who donated a stem cell graft to a child with acute myeloid leukemia.

Worth noting for this clonotype: An end of the junction differs from the germline gene, which may be a read error. The rearrangement uses TRBV7-6 and TRBJ2-3; tentatively, D is TRBD2 (6 bases). The CDR3 sequence is 10 residues long. Germline V lookup: CDR1 SGHVS, CDR2 FNYEAQ. This chain's CDR3 is CASRGRDFFF. The CDR3 DNA reads TGTGCCAGCAGGGGCCGGGACTTCTTCTTT.

This clonotype occurred many times. The chain carries TRBV13 and TRBJ1-3; D is undetermined. Germline V gene lookup returns CDR1 PRHDT and CDR2 FYEKMQ (reference sequence). Trimming stripped 1 base from V and 0 bases from J, with 10 bases between. This CDR3 region has 16 residues. This CDR3 reads CASSLVDAVSGNTIYF. The CDR3 bases are TGTGCCAGCAGCTTAGTTGACGCAGTCTCTGGAAACACCATATATTTT.

The rearrangement uses TRBV11-2 and TRBJ2-7, with D possibly being TRBD1 (5 bases). The germline V and J ends were trimmed by 5 bases and 1 base, with 18 bases remaining between them. There are 16 residues in the CDR3. Germline-derived CDR1 and CDR2 are SGHAT and FQNNGV. The CDR3 sequence is CASSPWTDNLSYEQYV. The CDR3 nucleotides read TGTGCCAGCAGCCCGTGGACGGACAATCTATCCTACGAGCAGTACGTC.

The gene calls are TRBV28 and TRBJ2-1, with D perhaps TRBD2 (5 bases). CDR3 length equals 16 residues. The V gene's germline CDR1 is MDHEN and CDR2 SYDVKM. Trimming cost V 8 bases and J 0 bases, with 17 bases left between them. In DNA, the CDR3 is TGTGCCAGCCGAAACGGGGTTCCCAGCTCCTACAATGAGCAGTTCTTC. It translates to CASRNGVPSSYNEQFF.

This clonotype showed up just a few times. The DNA of the CDR3 is TGCAGTGCTTCCGGGACTAGCGGGAACGAGCAGTACTTC. Encoded protein: CSASGTSGNEQYF. The J gene is TRBJ2-7, the V gene TRBV20-1; 13 bases line up with TRBD2. With V trimmed by 5 bases and J by 5 bases, 3 bases remained unmatched. There are 13 residues in the CDR3. The germline V gene has CDR1 DFQATT and CDR2 SNEGSKA (reference sequence).

V usage is TRBV21-1 and J usage is TRBJ1-2; the table's D gene call, TRBD1, was not cross checked with the DNA. TRBV21-1 is flagged as a pseudogene. The CDR3 consists of 17 residues. The CDR3 sequence: CASTREGQGYFNYGYTF. CDR3 coding DNA: TGTGCCAGCACCAGGGAGGGACAGGGATATTTTAACTATGGCTACACCTTC.

This clonotype was detected a few times. V usage is TRBV7-2 and J usage is TRBJ2-5; 13 nucleotides line up with TRBD2. The J segment lost 4 bases and the V segment lost 0 bases, leaving 2 bases of the junction unmatched. This CDR3 comprises 16 residues. Germline CDR1 is SGHTA and CDR2 is FQGNSA. The CDR3 region is CASSLALAGGAETQYF. Written as DNA, the CDR3 is TGTGCCAGCAGCTTAGCACTAGCGGGGGGGGCAGAGACCCAGTACTTC.